This T cell receptor (beta chain) was profiled in a study of blood T cell repertoires in COVID-19. Losses at the gene ends were 3 bases for V and 8 bases for J; bases not matched to a gene: 17. The germline V gene has CDR1 KGHDR and CDR2 SFDVKD. The CDR3 covers 18 residues. Sequencing was performed with immunoSEQ multiplex PCR; in TCRdb, only in-frame clones are kept and a portion is missing. Of 360,000 or so clones listed, around 89% were seen once; the top ten hold 5% to 8.5%. The genes are TRBV24-1 and TRBJ2-1; 8 bases are shared with TRBD2. Sequencing was carried out using peripheral blood. The source is a man aged 18-30 years with active or convalescent COVID-19. This CDR3 is CATSDPRAGTSMGHEQFF. The CDR3 DNA follows: TGTGCCACCAGTGATCCCAGAGCCGGGACTAGTATGGGCCATGAGCAGTTCTTC.